This T cell receptor (beta chain) comes out of a study of shared clonotypes between healthy human individuals. Study details: Each donor's CD8 memory used one plate, CD8 naive two, each CD4 subset three. Findings and caveats of the study: Estimated richness values were generally larger in naive subsets than in memory subsets. Among a few donors, approximately 5% of naive CD4 clonotypes were found in common.

CDR1 is SGHRS and CDR2 is YFSETQ in the germline V gene. The CDR3 totals 16 residues. V was shortened by 4 bases and J by 1 base, with 17 bases between the two germline ends. A word on this clone: Its cognate antigen is unknown.

Data came from immunoSEQ multiplex PCR; TCRdb stores just in-frame clones and leaves some out. There are about 2.3 million clones in the sample; 85% to 95% occur only once, and 0.3% to 0.45% lies in the top ten. This sequence originates from a man younger than 35 in good health. Some clones in this sample may be carry-over from other donors' samples. Sequenced: naive CD4+ T cells from PBMCs. This sample's subset: CD45RA+ positively selected. V gene TRBV5-1 combines with J gene TRBJ1-2; possible D gene TRBD1, 6 bases. The CDR3, as DNA: TGCGCCAGCAGCCCGCAACCGGACAGAAGTAACTATGGCTACACCTTC. Its translation is CASSPQPDRSNYGYTF.